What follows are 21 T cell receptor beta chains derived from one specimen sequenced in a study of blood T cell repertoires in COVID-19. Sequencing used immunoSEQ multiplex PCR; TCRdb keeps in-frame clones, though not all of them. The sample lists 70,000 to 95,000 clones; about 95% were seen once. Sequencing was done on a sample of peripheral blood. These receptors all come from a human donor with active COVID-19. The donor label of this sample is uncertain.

CDR3 bases: TGTGCCAGCAGCCGGGGACTAATCGAGACCCAGTACTTC. Its translation is CASSRGLIETQYF. The V and J genes are TRBV14 and TRBJ2-5; TRBD2 aligns across 7 bases. The CDR3 extends over 13 amino acids. J gave up 5 bases and V 4 bases, and 4 bases lay outside the gene matches. The germline gives CDR1 SGHDN, CDR2 FVKESK.

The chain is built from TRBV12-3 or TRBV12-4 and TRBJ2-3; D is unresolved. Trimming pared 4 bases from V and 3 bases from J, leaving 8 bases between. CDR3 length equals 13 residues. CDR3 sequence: CASSSLLTDTQYF. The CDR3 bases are TGTGCCAGCAGTTCTTTATTAACAGATACGCAGTATTTT.

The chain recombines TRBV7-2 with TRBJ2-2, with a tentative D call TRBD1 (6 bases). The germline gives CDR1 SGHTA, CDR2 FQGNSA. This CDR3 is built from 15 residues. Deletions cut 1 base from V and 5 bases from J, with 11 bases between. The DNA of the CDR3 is TGTGCCAGCAGCTTAGTGGGGGCGCGGACCGGGGAGCTGTTTTTT. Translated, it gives CASSLVGARTGELFF.

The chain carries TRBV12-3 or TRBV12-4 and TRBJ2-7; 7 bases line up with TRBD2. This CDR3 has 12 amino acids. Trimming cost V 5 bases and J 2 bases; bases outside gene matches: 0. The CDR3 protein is CASSSGAYEQYF. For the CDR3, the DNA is TGTGCCAGCAGTAGCGGGGCCTACGAGCAGTACTTC.

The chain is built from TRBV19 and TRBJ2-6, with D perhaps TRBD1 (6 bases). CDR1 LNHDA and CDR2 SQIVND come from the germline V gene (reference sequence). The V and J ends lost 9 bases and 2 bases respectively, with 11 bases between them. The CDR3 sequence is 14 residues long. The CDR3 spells CASVRGTGANVLTF. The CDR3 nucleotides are TGTGCCAGCGTGAGGGGGACTGGGGCCAACGTCCTGACTTTC. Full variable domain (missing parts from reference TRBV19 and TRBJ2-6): DGGITQSPKYLFRKEGQNVTLSCEQNLNHDAMYWYRQDPGQGLRLIYYSQIVNDFQKGDIAEGYSVSREKKESFPLTVTSAQKNPTAFYLCASVRGTGANVLTFGAGSRLTVL.

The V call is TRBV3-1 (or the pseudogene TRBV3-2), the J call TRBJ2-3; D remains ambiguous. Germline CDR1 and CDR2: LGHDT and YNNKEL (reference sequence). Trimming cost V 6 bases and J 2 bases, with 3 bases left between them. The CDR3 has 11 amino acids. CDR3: CASSHTDTQYF. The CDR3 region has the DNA TGTGCCAGCAGTCACACAGATACGCAGTATTTT.

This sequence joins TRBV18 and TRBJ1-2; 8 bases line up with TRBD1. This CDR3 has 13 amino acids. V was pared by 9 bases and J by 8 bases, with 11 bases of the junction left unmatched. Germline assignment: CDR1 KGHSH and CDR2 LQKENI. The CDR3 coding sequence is TGTGCCAGTTCGTCGCAGGGGGCTAGAGGCTACACCTTC. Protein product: CASSSQGARGYTF.

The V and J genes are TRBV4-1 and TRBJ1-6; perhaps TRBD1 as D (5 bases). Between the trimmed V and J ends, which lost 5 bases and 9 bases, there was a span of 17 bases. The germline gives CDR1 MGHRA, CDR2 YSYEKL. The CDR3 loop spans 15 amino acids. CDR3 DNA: TGCGCCAGCAGCATCATAGTAGGGGTTAGTTCACCCCTCCACTTT. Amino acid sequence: CASSIIVGVSSPLHF.

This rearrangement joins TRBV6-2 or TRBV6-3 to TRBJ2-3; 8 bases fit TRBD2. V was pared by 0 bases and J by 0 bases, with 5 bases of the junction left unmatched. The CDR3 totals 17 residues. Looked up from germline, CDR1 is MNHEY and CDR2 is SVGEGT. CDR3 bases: TGTGCCAGCAGTTACTCGCTAGCGGGCCTTAGCACAGATACGCAGTATTTT. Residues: CASSYSLAGLSTDTQYF.

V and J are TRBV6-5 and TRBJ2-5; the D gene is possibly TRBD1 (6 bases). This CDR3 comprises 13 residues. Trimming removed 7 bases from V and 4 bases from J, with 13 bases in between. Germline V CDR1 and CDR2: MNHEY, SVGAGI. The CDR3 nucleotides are TGTGCCAGCAATCAGGGGTTAGCAGAGACCCAGTACTTC. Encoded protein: CASNQGLAETQYF.

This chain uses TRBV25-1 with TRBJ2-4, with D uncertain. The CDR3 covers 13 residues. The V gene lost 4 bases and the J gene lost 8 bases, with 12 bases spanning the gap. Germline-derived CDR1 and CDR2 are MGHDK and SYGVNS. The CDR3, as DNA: TGTGCCAGCAGTGGACTGCAAGGCGACATTCAGTACTTC. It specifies CASSGLQGDIQYF. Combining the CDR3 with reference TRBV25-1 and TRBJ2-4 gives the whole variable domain EADIYQTPRYLVIGTGKKITLECSQTMGHDKMYWYQQDPGMELHLIHYSYGVNSTEKGDLSSESTVSRIRTEHFPLTLESARPSHTSQYLCASSGLQGDIQYFGAGTRLSVL.

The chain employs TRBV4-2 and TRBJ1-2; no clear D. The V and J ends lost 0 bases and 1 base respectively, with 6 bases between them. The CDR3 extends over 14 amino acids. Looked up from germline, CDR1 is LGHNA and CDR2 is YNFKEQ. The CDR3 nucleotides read TGTGCCAGCAGCCAAGAAGCCGTTAACTATGGCTACACCTTC. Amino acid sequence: CASSQEAVNYGYTF.

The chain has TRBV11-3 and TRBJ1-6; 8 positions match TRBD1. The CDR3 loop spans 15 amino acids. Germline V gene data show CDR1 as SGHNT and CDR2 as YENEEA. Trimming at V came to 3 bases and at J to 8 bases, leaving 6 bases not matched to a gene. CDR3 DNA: TGTGCCAGCAGCTTCCGGACAGGGTCCCATTCACCCCTCCACTTT. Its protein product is CASSFRTGSHSPLHF.

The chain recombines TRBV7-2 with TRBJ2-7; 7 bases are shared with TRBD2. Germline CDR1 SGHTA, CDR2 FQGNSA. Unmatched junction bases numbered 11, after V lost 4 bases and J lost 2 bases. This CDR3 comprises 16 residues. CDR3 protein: CASSYRRAGTTYEQYF. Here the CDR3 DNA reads TGTGCCAGCAGCTATCGACGAGCGGGAACAACCTACGAGCAGTACTTC.

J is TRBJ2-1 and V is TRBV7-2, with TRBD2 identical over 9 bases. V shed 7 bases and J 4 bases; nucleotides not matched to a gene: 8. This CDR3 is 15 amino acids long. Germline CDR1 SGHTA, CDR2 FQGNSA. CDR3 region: CASTPTSGLYNEQFF. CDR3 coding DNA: TGTGCCAGCACCCCGACTAGCGGATTGTACAATGAGCAGTTCTTC.

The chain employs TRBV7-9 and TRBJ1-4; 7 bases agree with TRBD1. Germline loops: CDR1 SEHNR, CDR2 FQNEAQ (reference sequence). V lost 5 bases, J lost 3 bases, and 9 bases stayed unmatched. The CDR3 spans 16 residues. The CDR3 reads CASSTKVGTANEKLFF. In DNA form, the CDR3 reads TGTGCCAGCAGCACAAAAGTCGGGACAGCTAATGAAAAACTGTTTTTT.

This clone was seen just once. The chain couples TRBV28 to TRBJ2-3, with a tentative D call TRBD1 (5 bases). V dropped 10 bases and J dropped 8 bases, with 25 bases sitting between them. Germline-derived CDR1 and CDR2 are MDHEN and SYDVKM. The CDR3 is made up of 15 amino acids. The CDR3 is CATHNVGQGKGTQYF. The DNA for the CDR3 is TGTGCCACCCATAACGTGGGGCAGGGTAAGGGTACGCAGTATTTT.

CDR3 DNA: TGTGCCAGCAGTTCCAAGACAGGGGTTCGCTACGAGCAGTACTTC. Encoded protein: CASSSKTGVRYEQYF. The rearrangement links TRBV28 to TRBJ2-7, with 8 nucleotides matching TRBD1. With 4 bases clipped from V and 3 bases from J, the junction kept 8 bases outside the gene matches. The CDR3 is made up of 15 amino acids. CDR1 and CDR2 from the germline V gene are MDHEN and SYDVKM.

CDR3 residues: CASSPQGAYEQYF. The CDR3 DNA follows: TGTGCCAGCTCACCGCAGGGTGCCTACGAGCAGTACTTC. V gene TRBV18 combines with J gene TRBJ2-7; the D gene is possibly TRBD1 (5 bases). Between the trimmed V and J ends, which lost 3 bases and 2 bases, there was a span of 8 bases. Germline-derived CDR1 and CDR2 are KGHSH and LQKENI. CDR3 length: 13 amino acids. Drawing the rest from reference TRBV18 and TRBJ2-7, the complete variable domain is NAGVMQNPRHLVRRRGQEARLRCSPMKGHSHVYWYRQLPEEGLKFMVYLQKENIIDESGMPKERFSAEFPKEGPSILRIQQVVRGDSAAYFCASSPQGAYEQYFGPGTRLTVT.

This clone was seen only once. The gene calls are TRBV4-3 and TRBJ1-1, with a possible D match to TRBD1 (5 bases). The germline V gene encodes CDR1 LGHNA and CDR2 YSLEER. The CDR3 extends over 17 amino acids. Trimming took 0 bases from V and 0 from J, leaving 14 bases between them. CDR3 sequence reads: CASSQEGGGFMNTEAFF. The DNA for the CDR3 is TGCGCCAGCAGCCAAGAGGGGGGTGGGTTCATGAACACTGAAGCTTTCTTT.

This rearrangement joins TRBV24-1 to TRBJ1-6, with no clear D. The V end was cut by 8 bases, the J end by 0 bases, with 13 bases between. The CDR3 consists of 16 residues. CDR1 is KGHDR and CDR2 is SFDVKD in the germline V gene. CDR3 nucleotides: TGTGCCACCAACCCACAATGGAGCTCCTATAATTCACCCCTCCACTTT. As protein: CATNPQWSSYNSPLHF.